What follows are 5 T cell receptor beta chains derived from one specimen sequenced in a study of shared T cell receptors in the human thymus. Sequencing used immunoSEQ multiplex PCR; TCRdb keeps in-frame clones, though not all of them. Of about 660,000 clones in the sample, 88% were seen once. The same specimen was also included in a second study, on human thymus T cells.

Sample: thymocytes. These receptors were collected from a boy in the first two years of life with a congenital heart defect.

This sequence joins TRBV9 and TRBJ1-2, with D maybe TRBD1 (5 bases). V dropped 0 bases and J dropped 7 bases, with 10 bases sitting between them. The CDR3 has 13 residues. Per the germline V gene, CDR1 is SGDLS and CDR2 is YYNGEE. The CDR3 region is CASSVAGGVGYTF. CDR3 in DNA: TGTGCCAGCAGCGTAGCGGGGGGGGTTGGCTACACCTTC.

The chain employs TRBV7-9 and TRBJ2-1, with TRBD2 as a possible D gene (6 bases). V was pared by 3 bases and J by 10 bases, with 19 bases between. Germline V CDR1 and CDR2: SEHNR, FQNEAQ (reference sequence). This CDR3 contains 15 residues. The CDR3, as DNA: TGTGCCAGCAGCTTTGGAGGGGAGCAAGGGTTAGAGCAGTTCTTC. The encoded protein is CASSFGGEQGLEQFF. Looking up the rest from reference TRBV7-9 and TRBJ2-1 gives the full variable domain: DTGVSQNPRHKITKRGQNVTFRCDPISEHNRLYWYRQTLGQGPEFLTYFQNEAQLEKSRLLSDRFSAERPKGSFSTLEIQRTEQGDSAMYLCASSFGGEQGLEQFFGPGTRLTVL.

The V gene is TRBV30, the J gene TRBJ2-5; 7 bases match TRBD2. The CDR3 sequence is 15 residues long. Germline CDR1 is GTSNPN and CDR2 is SVGIG (reference sequence). V was pared by 5 bases and J by 4 bases, with 13 bases of the junction left unmatched. The CDR3 nucleotides read TGTGCCTGGGGTTTGAGGGAGGGCCCCCCAGAGACCCAGTACTTC. Protein product: CAWGLREGPPETQYF.

The chain employs TRBV14 and TRBJ2-7; the D gene is possibly TRBD2 (5 bases). The CDR3 loop spans 16 amino acids. Germline CDR1 and CDR2: SGHDN and FVKESK. Trimming removed 3 bases at V and 4 bases at J, with 19 bases between. The CDR3 region has the DNA TGTGCCAGCAGCCAGAGGATGGGGAGCCGTCAGTACGAGCAGTACTTC. Translation: CASSQRMGSRQYEQYF.

The genes are TRBV28 and TRBJ2-1, with TRBD2 matching over 11 bases. J was trimmed by 4 bases and V by 5 bases; bases with no gene match: 13. Looked up from germline, CDR1 is MDHEN and CDR2 is SYDVKM. This CDR3 has 18 residues. The DNA for the CDR3 is TGTGCCAGCAGTCCCCCGAACGGGACTAGCGGACCTTACAATGAGCAGTTCTTC. Protein product: CASSPPNGTSGPYNEQFF.